The T cell receptor (beta chain) described here comes from a study of T cell responses to AZD1222 COVID-19 vaccine. Points from the study as a whole: Just a handful of AZD1222 recipients were seropositive at baseline. Sampled repertoires all dated from after the peak T cell response. Dominant at 160-218 and 743-854, vaccine-associated CD4 TCRs also spanned spike.

About this clone itself: Its antigen remains unidentified.

CDR1 and CDR2 (germline): GTSNPN, SVGIG (reference sequence). The CDR3 loop spans 14 amino acids. The V and J ends lost 1 base and 6 bases respectively, with 15 bases between them. Sequencing was performed with immunoSEQ multiplex PCR; in TCRdb, only in-frame clones are kept and a portion is missing. The data contain 150,000 to 250,000 clones, roughly 92% of them singletons. Both about-4-week and about-12-week second-dose recipients were combined. This chain links TRBV30 with TRBJ1-1; no clear D gene. The sequenced sample was peripheral blood, obtained 28 days after the second AZD1222 dose. The receptor was derived from an adult who received the AZD1222 COVID-19 vaccine. Here the CDR3 DNA reads TGTGCCTGGAGTGCGAAAAGTCGGGTCGCTGAAGCTTTCTTT. It yields the protein CAWSAKSRVAEAFF.